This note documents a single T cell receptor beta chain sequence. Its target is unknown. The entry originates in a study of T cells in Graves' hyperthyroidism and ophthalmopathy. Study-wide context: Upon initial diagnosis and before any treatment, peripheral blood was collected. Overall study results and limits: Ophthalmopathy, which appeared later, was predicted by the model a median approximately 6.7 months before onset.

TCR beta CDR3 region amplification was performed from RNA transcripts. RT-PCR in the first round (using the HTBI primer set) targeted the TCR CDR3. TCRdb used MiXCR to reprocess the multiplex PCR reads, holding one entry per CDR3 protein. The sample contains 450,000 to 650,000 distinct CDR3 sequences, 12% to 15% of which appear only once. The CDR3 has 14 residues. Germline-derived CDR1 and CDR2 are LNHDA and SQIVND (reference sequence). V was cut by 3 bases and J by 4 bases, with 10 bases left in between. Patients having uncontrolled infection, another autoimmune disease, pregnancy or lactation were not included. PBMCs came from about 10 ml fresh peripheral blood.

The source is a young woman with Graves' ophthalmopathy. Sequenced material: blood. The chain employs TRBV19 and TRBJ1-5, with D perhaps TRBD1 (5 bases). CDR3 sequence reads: CASSMRDGNQPQHF. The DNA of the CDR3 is TGTGCCAGTAGTATGAGGGACGGTAATCAGCCCCAGCATTTT.